The 5 T cell receptor beta chains below come from one sample, sequenced in a study of T cell responses to AZD1222 COVID-19 vaccine (dated by TCRdb to about 2021). Library generation was performed with the immunoSEQ multiplex PCR assay. TCRdb took this table from immuneACCESS and kept in-frame rearrangements with V and J called. Such tables lack part of the clones; where checked against another copy, unresolved V genes explain under half of the gap, and the rest is unexplained. This sample has 140,000 to 150,000 clones in its table, and 93% of those were observed once. 9.1% of the sample lies in the top ten. Per the publication, the time point label means: baseline before first vaccination. The sample was peripheral blood, taken on day 0 of AZD1222 vaccination. All receptors derive from an adult in good health.

The rearrangement joins TRBV3-1 (or the pseudogene TRBV3-2) to TRBJ2-5; the D gene is possibly TRBD1 (5 bases). V dropped 1 base and J dropped 5 bases, with 5 bases sitting between them. The germline CDR1 and CDR2 sequences are LGHDT and YNNKEL (reference sequence). CDR3 length equals 12 residues. The CDR3 protein is CASSQAGETQYF. The CDR3 bases are TGTGCCAGCAGCCAAGCAGGGGAGACCCAGTACTTC.

The CDR3 DNA reads TGTGCCAGCAGCCGCAACAGGGTAACCAAAAACATTCAGTACTTC. It specifies CASSRNRVTKNIQYF. The chain is built from TRBV28 and TRBJ2-4; a weak D match, TRBD1 (6 bases). The CDR3 covers 15 residues. CDR1 MDHEN and CDR2 SYDVKM come from the germline V gene. V lost 6 bases to trimming and J lost 2 bases, with 14 bases between them.

V gene TRBV7-8 combines with J gene TRBJ1-4, with D perhaps TRBD1 (5 bases). V was pared by 7 bases and J by 7 bases, with 22 bases between. CDR1 and CDR2 (germline): SGHVS, FQNEAQ. The CDR3 spans 16 residues. CDR3 DNA sequence: TGTGCCAGCATCCTTCTTATTGGGGCGGAGGGTGAAAAACTGTTTTTT. This gives the protein CASILLIGAEGEKLFF.

The V and J genes are TRBV4-2 and TRBJ2-1; 7 bases match TRBD1. The CDR3 loop spans 19 amino acids. The V gene's germline CDR1 is LGHNA and CDR2 YNFKEQ. J lost 6 bases, V lost 0 bases, and 17 bases had no gene match. The CDR3 nucleotides are TGTGCCAGCAGCCAAGATTATTTGGGTGGGGCAGGGGGAACCAATGAGCAGTTCTTC. Encoded protein: CASSQDYLGGAGGTNEQFF.

In this sample, this clone turned up once. J is TRBJ1-3 and V is TRBV3-1 (or the pseudogene TRBV3-2), with D perhaps matching TRBD1 (6 bases). The germline V gene has CDR1 LGHDT and CDR2 YNNKEL (reference sequence). V was clipped by 6 bases and J by 4 bases, with 13 bases between them. This CDR3 has 14 residues. The CDR3 coding sequence is TGTGCCAGCAGATTTACAGGGAGCGGAAACACCATATATTTT. It is translated as CASRFTGSGNTIYF.